This is a list of T cell receptor beta chains from one sample in a study of blood T cells in healthy people across ages. TCRdb fed the 5' RACE reads into MiXCR, producing one record per CDR3 protein. Of 1.5 million to 1.9 million distinct CDR3 sequences in the sample, under 55% were seen once. Material: blood. The receptor set was obtained from a woman aged 18-35 years in good health. Both conserved end residues are part of each CDR3. Fields, in order: J gene, D gene, clone size, V gene, CDR3 DNA, CDR3 protein. The D gene is left open where the match is weak. Only part of the rows carry a size: once, few, many, or a class if the clone is expanded.

j_call: TRBJ1-1; d_call: NA; clone_size: NA; v_call: TRBV24-1; cdr3_nt: TGTGCCACCAAGGGCTTCCAGGGGTTGAACACTGAAGCTTTCTTT; cdr3_aa: CATKGFQGLNTEAFF
j_call: TRBJ2-4; d_call: NA; clone_size: NA; v_call: TRBV7-9; cdr3_nt: TGTGCCAGCAGCTTAGGTCTCGGGGCTGAGCAGTACTTC; cdr3_aa: CASSLGLGAEQYF
j_call: TRBJ2-1; d_call: NA; clone_size: NA; v_call: TRBV12-5; cdr3_nt: TGTGCTAGTGGTCCCCCCTCCGGGAGACGTAATGAGCAGTTCTTC; cdr3_aa: CASGPPSGRRNEQFF
j_call: TRBJ2-1; d_call: TRBD2; clone_size: few; v_call: TRBV7-9; cdr3_nt: TGTGCCAGCAGACCTAGCGGGAACTACAATGAGCAGTTCTTC; cdr3_aa: CASRPSGNYNEQFF
j_call: TRBJ2-7; d_call: TRBD1; clone_size: NA; v_call: TRBV6-2/TRBV6-3; cdr3_nt: TGTGCCAGCAGCTTCCTGGACCAGGGGGCATATCCTAGAACCTACGAGCAGTACTTC; cdr3_aa: CASSFLDQGAYPRTYEQYF
j_call: TRBJ1-5; d_call: TRBD1; clone_size: NA; v_call: TRBV6-2/TRBV6-3; cdr3_nt: TGTGCCAGCAGACGTCTGCCGGGACAGGGAGGTCAGCCCCAGCATTTT; cdr3_aa: CASRRLPGQGGQPQHF
j_call: TRBJ1-2; d_call: NA; clone_size: NA; v_call: TRBV10-3; cdr3_nt: TGTGCCATCAGTGACGCCTCAAACTATGGCTACACCTTC; cdr3_aa: CAISDASNYGYTF
j_call: TRBJ2-1; d_call: NA; clone_size: once; v_call: TRBV7-2; cdr3_nt: TGTGCCAGCAGCTTATCAGGTGTCAACAAGGAGCAGTTCTTC; cdr3_aa: CASSLSGVNKEQFF
j_call: TRBJ2-3; d_call: NA; clone_size: many; v_call: TRBV5-1; cdr3_nt: TGCGCCAGCAGCTTGAGGGGGGATACAGATACGCAGTATTTT; cdr3_aa: CASSLRGDTDTQYF
j_call: TRBJ2-1; d_call: NA; clone_size: NA; v_call: TRBV7-9; cdr3_nt: TGTGCCAGCAGGACGGGACTCCTCAGGGATGAGCAGTTCTTC; cdr3_aa: CASRTGLLRDEQFF
j_call: TRBJ1-4; d_call: NA; clone_size: NA; v_call: TRBV13; cdr3_nt: TGTGCCAGCAGCTTCCGCATTCGGAGGGGAAATGAAAAACTGTTTTTT; cdr3_aa: CASSFRIRRGNEKLFF
j_call: TRBJ2-5; d_call: NA; clone_size: few; v_call: TRBV29-1; cdr3_nt: TGCAGCGTTTGGGGGCTCGAAGAGACCCAGTACTTC; cdr3_aa: CSVWGLEETQYF
j_call: TRBJ2-3; d_call: NA; clone_size: NA; v_call: TRBV29-1; cdr3_nt: TGCAGCGTTGAGAGGGGCGCAGATACGCAGTATTTT; cdr3_aa: CSVERGADTQYF
j_call: TRBJ2-7; d_call: NA; clone_size: few; v_call: TRBV10-3; cdr3_nt: TGTGCCATCAGTTCACAGGGACTCTCTCCCGAGCAGTACTTC; cdr3_aa: CAISSQGLSPEQYF
j_call: TRBJ2-2; d_call: NA; clone_size: NA; v_call: TRBV5-4; cdr3_nt: TGTGCCAGCAGCTTGGCCTCGCAGGGGCCCACCGGGGAGCTGTTTTTT; cdr3_aa: CASSLASQGPTGELFF
j_call: TRBJ2-7; d_call: TRBD2; clone_size: few; v_call: TRBV10-3; cdr3_nt: TGTGCCATCAGGGCTAGCGGCCTTGTCTCCTACGAGCAGTACTTC; cdr3_aa: CAIRASGLVSYEQYF
j_call: TRBJ1-2; d_call: NA; clone_size: NA; v_call: TRBV29-1; cdr3_nt: TGCAGCGTTGACCGGGGGGTGAACTATGGCTACACCTTC; cdr3_aa: CSVDRGVNYGYTF
j_call: TRBJ2-1; d_call: TRBD2; clone_size: few; v_call: TRBV6-5; cdr3_nt: TGTGCCAGCAGTTACGTCGGGACTAGGTTTTACAATGAGCAGTTCTTC; cdr3_aa: CASSYVGTRFYNEQFF
j_call: TRBJ2-4; d_call: NA; clone_size: many; v_call: TRBV7-2; cdr3_nt: TGTGCCAGCAGCTCTCCGTCCTTACCAAACATTCAGTACTTC; cdr3_aa: CASSSPSLPNIQYF
j_call: TRBJ2-7; d_call: NA; clone_size: NA; v_call: TRBV27; cdr3_nt: TGTGCCAGCAGTTCCCCGTGGAGGATGGGCGAGCAGTACTTC; cdr3_aa: CASSSPWRMGEQYF
j_call: TRBJ1-6; d_call: NA; clone_size: NA; v_call: TRBV7-9; cdr3_nt: TGTGCCAGCAGCTTAGTAGGAGATAATTCACCCCTCCACTTT; cdr3_aa: CASSLVGDNSPLHF
j_call: TRBJ2-1; d_call: TRBD2; clone_size: few; v_call: TRBV7-2; cdr3_nt: TGTGCCAGCAGCGGCGGGGGGGCCAATTTGAATGAGCAGTTCTTC; cdr3_aa: CASSGGGANLNEQFF
j_call: TRBJ2-5; d_call: TRBD2; clone_size: NA; v_call: TRBV6-2/TRBV6-3; cdr3_nt: TGTGCCAGCAGTTACGGCGGGAGGGCCGATGAGCAGTACTTC; cdr3_aa: CASSYGGRADEQYF
j_call: TRBJ1-1; d_call: NA; clone_size: NA; v_call: TRBV7-2; cdr3_nt: TGTGCCAGCAGCTTAGCGAGAGGTAGAACTGAAGCTTTCTTT; cdr3_aa: CASSLARGRTEAFF
j_call: TRBJ2-5; d_call: NA; clone_size: NA; v_call: TRBV12-5; cdr3_nt: TGTGCTAGTGGTCCCCCGGCTGAGACCCAGTACTTC; cdr3_aa: CASGPPAETQYF
j_call: TRBJ2-5; d_call: NA; clone_size: many; v_call: TRBV4-1; cdr3_nt: TGCGCCAGCAGCCCAACTAGTCGGGAGACCCAGTACTTC; cdr3_aa: CASSPTSRETQYF
j_call: TRBJ2-7; d_call: TRBD2; clone_size: NA; v_call: TRBV7-6; cdr3_nt: TGTGCCAGCAGCTTAAACATAAAAGCGGGGTCCTACGAGCAGTACTTC; cdr3_aa: CASSLNIKAGSYEQYF
j_call: TRBJ2-6; d_call: NA; clone_size: NA; v_call: TRBV11-2; cdr3_nt: TGTGCCAGCAGCTTAAGGTTGCTCGGGGGCCACCTCTGGGCCAACGTCCTGACTTTC; cdr3_aa: CASSLRLLGGHLWANVLTF
j_call: TRBJ1-2; d_call: TRBD1; clone_size: NA; v_call: TRBV20-1; cdr3_nt: TGCAGTGCTAGTCAGCAGGGGGCCGGATATGGCTACACCTTC; cdr3_aa: CSASQQGAGYGYTF
j_call: TRBJ1-2; d_call: NA; clone_size: many; v_call: TRBV12-3/TRBV12-4; cdr3_nt: TGTGCCAGCAGCCGGCGGACAAGCTGGGGCTACACCTTC; cdr3_aa: CASSRRTSWGYTF
j_call: TRBJ1-6; d_call: NA; clone_size: NA; v_call: TRBV20-1; cdr3_nt: TGCAGTGCCGCGCGGGCAGGGGAAGCTTCACCCCTCCACTTT; cdr3_aa: CSAARAGEASPLHF
j_call: TRBJ2-4; d_call: NA; clone_size: once; v_call: TRBV2; cdr3_nt: TGTGCCAGCGGAAACGAGGTCGGTCGGTACTTC; cdr3_aa: CASGNEVGRYF
j_call: TRBJ2-1; d_call: NA; clone_size: NA; v_call: TRBV7-3; cdr3_nt: TGTGCCAGCAGCTTAAGAGCAGCTAGTGAGCAGTTCTTC; cdr3_aa: CASSLRAASEQFF
j_call: TRBJ2-7; d_call: NA; clone_size: once; v_call: TRBV2; cdr3_nt: TGTGCCGGCAGTGAACTCCCAGGGCGCTACGAGCAGTACTTC; cdr3_aa: CAGSELPGRYEQYF
j_call: TRBJ2-1; d_call: TRBD2; clone_size: NA; v_call: TRBV6-1; cdr3_nt: TGTGCCAGCAAAGGCACTAGCGGGGGTAGCTCCTACAATGAGCAGTTCTTC; cdr3_aa: CASKGTSGGSSYNEQFF
j_call: TRBJ1-2; d_call: NA; clone_size: NA; v_call: TRBV29-1; cdr3_nt: TGCAGCGTTGAAGATCCTCTGGTTAGCACGGGCTACACCTTC; cdr3_aa: CSVEDPLVSTGYTF
j_call: TRBJ2-5; d_call: NA; clone_size: NA; v_call: TRBV3-1; cdr3_nt: TGTGCCAGCAGCCAAATCCCTGAGCGTCCACAAGAGACCCAGTACTTC; cdr3_aa: CASSQIPERPQETQYF
j_call: TRBJ2-7; d_call: TRBD1; clone_size: NA; v_call: TRBV12-3/TRBV12-4; cdr3_nt: TGTGCCAGCAGACAGACAGGGAGCGAGCAGTACTTC; cdr3_aa: CASRQTGSEQYF
j_call: TRBJ2-5; d_call: NA; clone_size: NA; v_call: TRBV9; cdr3_nt: TGTGCCAGCAGCGTAGAGGACGTGGAAGAGACCCAGTACTTC; cdr3_aa: CASSVEDVEETQYF
j_call: TRBJ2-5; d_call: TRBD1; clone_size: NA; v_call: TRBV7-2; cdr3_nt: TGTGCCAGCAGCCAAGCGGCGGACAGGGGCCACAATGAGCAGTACTTC; cdr3_aa: CASSQAADRGHNEQYF